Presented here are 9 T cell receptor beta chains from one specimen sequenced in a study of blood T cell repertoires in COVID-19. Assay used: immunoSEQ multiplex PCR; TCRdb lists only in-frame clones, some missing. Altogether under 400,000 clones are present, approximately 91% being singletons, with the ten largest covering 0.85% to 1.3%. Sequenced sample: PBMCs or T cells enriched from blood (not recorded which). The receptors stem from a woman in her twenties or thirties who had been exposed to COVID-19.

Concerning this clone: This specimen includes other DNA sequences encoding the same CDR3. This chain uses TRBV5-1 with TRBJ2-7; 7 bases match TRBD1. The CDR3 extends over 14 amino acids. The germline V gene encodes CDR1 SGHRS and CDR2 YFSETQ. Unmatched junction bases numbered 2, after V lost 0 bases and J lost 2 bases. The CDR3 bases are TGCGCCAGCAGCTTGGGGCAGGGGGCCTACGAGCAGTACTTC. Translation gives CASSLGQGAYEQYF.

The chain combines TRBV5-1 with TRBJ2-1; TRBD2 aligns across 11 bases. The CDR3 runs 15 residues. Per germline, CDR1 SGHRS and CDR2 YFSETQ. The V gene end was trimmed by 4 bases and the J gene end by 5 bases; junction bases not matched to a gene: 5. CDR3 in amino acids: CASSELAGVHNEQFF. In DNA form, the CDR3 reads TGCGCCAGCAGCGAACTAGCGGGAGTCCACAATGAGCAGTTCTTC. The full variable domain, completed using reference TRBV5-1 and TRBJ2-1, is KAGVTQTPRYLIKTRGQQVTLSCSPISGHRSVSWYQQTPGQGLQFLFEYFSETQRNKGNFPGRFSGRQFSNSRSEMNVSTLELGDSALYLCASSELAGVHNEQFFGPGTRLTVL.

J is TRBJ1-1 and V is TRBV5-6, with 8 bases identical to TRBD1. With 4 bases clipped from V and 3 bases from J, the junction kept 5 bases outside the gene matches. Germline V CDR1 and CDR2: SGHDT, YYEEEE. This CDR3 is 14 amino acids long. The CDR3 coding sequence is TGTGCCAGCAGCCCACAGGACAGGGACACTGAAGCTTTCTTT. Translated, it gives CASSPQDRDTEAFF.

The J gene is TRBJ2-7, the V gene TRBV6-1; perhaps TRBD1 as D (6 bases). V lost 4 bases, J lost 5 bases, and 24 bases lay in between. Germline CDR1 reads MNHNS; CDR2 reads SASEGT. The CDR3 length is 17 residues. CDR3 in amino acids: CASSALRRTQGGHEQYF. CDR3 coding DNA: TGTGCCAGCAGTGCCCTTCGCCGGACACAGGGTGGTCACGAGCAGTACTTC.

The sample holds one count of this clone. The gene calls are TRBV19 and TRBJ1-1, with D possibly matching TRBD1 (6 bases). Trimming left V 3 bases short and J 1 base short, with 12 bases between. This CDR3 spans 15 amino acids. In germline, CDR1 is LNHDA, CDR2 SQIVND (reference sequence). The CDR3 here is CASSMGAPQNTEAFF. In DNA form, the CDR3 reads TGTGCCAGTAGTATGGGGGCCCCTCAGAACACTGAAGCTTTCTTT. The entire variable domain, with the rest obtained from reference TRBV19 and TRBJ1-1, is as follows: DGGITQSPKYLFRKEGQNVTLSCEQNLNHDAMYWYRQDPGQGLRLIYYSQIVNDFQKGDIAEGYSVSREKKESFPLTVTSAQKNPTAFYLCASSMGAPQNTEAFFGQGTRLTVV.

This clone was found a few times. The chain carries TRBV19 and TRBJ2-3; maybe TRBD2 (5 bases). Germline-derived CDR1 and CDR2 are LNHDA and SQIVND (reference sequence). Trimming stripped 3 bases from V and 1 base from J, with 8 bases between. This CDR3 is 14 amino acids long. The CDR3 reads CASSISGGTDTQYF. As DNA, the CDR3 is TGTGCCAGTAGTATCTCCGGGGGCACAGATACGCAGTATTTT. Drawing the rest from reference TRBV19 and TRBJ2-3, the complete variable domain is DGGITQSPKYLFRKEGQNVTLSCEQNLNHDAMYWYRQDPGQGLRLIYYSQIVNDFQKGDIAEGYSVSREKKESFPLTVTSAQKNPTAFYLCASSISGGTDTQYFGPGTRLTVL.

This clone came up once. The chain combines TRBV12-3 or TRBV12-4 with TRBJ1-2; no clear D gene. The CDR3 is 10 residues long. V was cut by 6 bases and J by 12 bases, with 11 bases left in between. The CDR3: CASRTHADTF. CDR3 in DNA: TGTGCCAGCAGAACCCACGCGGACACCTTC.

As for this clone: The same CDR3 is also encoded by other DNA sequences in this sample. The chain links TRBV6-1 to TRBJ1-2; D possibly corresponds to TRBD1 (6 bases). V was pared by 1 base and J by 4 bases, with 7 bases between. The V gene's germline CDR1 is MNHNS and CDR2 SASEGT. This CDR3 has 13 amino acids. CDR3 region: CASSEGDIYGYTF. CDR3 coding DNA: TGTGCCAGCAGTGAAGGGGACATCTATGGCTACACCTTC.

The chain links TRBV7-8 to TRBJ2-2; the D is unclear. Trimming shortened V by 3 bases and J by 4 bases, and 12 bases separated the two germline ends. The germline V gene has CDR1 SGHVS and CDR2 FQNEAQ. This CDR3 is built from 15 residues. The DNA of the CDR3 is TGTGCCAGCAGCTTCCGGCAGGCTATCACCGGGGAGCTGTTTTTT. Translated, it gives CASSFRQAITGELFF. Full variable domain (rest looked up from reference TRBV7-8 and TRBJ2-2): GAGVSQSPRYKVAKRGQDVALRCDPISGHVSLFWYQQALGQGPEFLTYFQNEAQLDKSGLPSDRFFAERPEGSVSTLKIQRTQQEDSAVYLCASSFRQAITGELFFGEGSRLTVL.